The 28 T cell receptor beta chains below all came from one sample that was sequenced in a study of tumor and adjacent non-tumor tissue in lung cancer. Three rounds of nested PCR, following a modified ARM-PCR protocol, produced the TCRbeta library. TCRdb used MiXCR to reprocess the multiplex PCR reads, holding one entry per CDR3 protein. The sample comprises 94,000 or so distinct CDR3 sequences, 65% to 80% of which are singletons, and about a fifth rests with the top ten. No cell sorting was done before RNA was extracted from the tissue. More than 3 cm separated this lung sample from the edge of the tumor. Sequenced sample: distant non-tumor lung tissue. These receptors were taken from a woman aged 45-59 years with non-small cell lung cancer.

This clonotype has only a few counts. The conserved closing phenylalanine or tryptophan is absent in this CDR3, likely reflecting a read error. No DNA is shown, since the ends of the CDR3 on it are uncertain; the CDR3 is the one TCRdb lists. The V call is TRBV6-6, the J call TRBJ2-3; the table's D gene call, TRBD1, was not cross checked with the DNA. The CDR3 spans 14 amino acids, including both terminal residues. Germline CDR1 and CDR2: MNHNY and SVGAGI (reference sequence). CDR3 residues: CASTGDSTTDTQCI.

As to this clonotype: A clone one base away is much larger, so this may be a read error. The chain couples TRBV7-8 to TRBJ1-1; 7 bases line up with TRBD1. CDR1 is SGHVS, CDR2 FQNEAQ, per germline. CDR3 length: 13 amino acids. CDR3 DNA sequence: TGTACCAGCAGCTTAGCCCAAGGACAGGCCCTCCTTTTT. The encoded protein is CTSSLAQGQALLF.

Ten or more counts support this clonotype. The chain couples TRBV20-1 to TRBJ2-7, with TRBD2 matching 7 bases. Unmatched junction bases numbered 5, after V lost 1 base and J lost 2 bases. The CDR3 length is 14 residues. CDR1 DFQATT and CDR2 SNEGSKA come from the germline V gene (reference sequence). The CDR3 here is CSARVGGSAYEQYF. The CDR3 DNA reads as TGCAGTGCTAGAGTGGGCGGGAGCGCCTACGAGCAGTACTTC.

This rearrangement joins TRBV29-1 to TRBJ1-2, with D perhaps TRBD1 (6 bases). Germline CDR1 and CDR2: SQVTM and ANQGSEA. The V end lost 7 bases, the J end lost 13 bases, and 28 bases lay between the germline ends. The CDR3 totals 14 residues. This CDR3 reads CSGDATGRNYDFTF. The CDR3 coding sequence is TGCAGCGGTGACGCTACAGGGAGAAACTATGACTTCACCTTC.

The V gene is TRBV4-1, the J gene TRBJ2-3; TRBD2 matches at 8 bases. The V segment lost 1 base and the J segment 3 bases; nucleotides outside the gene matches: 9. There are 17 residues in the CDR3. Germline V gives CDR1 MGHRA, CDR2 YSYEKL. This chain's CDR3 is CASSQGVTSERTDTQYF. CDR3 nucleotides: TGCGCCAGCAGCCAAGGAGTGACTAGCGAGAGGACAGATACGCAGTATTTT.

In regard to this clonotype: Compared with germline, one end of the junction differs, possibly owing to a read error. The V call is TRBV7-9, the J call TRBJ2-3; TRBD2 might be the D (6 bases). This CDR3 is built from 14 residues. Germline values: CDR1 SEHNR, CDR2 FQNEAQ (reference sequence). The CDR3 DNA follows: TGTGCCAGCACGCCCTCCGGGAGCACAGATATGCAGTATTTT. Amino acids: CASTPSGSTDMQYF.

V is TRBV12-3 or TRBV12-4 and J is TRBJ2-5, with D perhaps being TRBD1 or TRBD2 (5 bases each). CDR3 size: 14 residues. V shed 3 bases and J shed 5 bases, with 13 bases lying between them. The CDR3 region is CASSFEGTGETQYF. The CDR3 nucleotides are TGTGCCAGCAGTTTTGAGGGGACGGGGGAGACCCAGTACTTC.

The rearrangement joins TRBV11-2 to TRBJ2-3; unclear D gene. The CDR3 length is 13 residues. Trimming pared 1 base from V and 12 bases from J, leaving 14 bases between. The germline V gene has CDR1 SGHAT and CDR2 FQNNGV. The CDR3 DNA reads as TGTGCCAGCAGCTTAGGGTTGGAGTATAACCAGTATTTT. Translation: CASSLGLEYNQYF.

This clonotype was seen repeatedly, ten times or more. The chain is built from TRBV6-2 or TRBV6-3 and TRBJ1-2, with TRBD1 as a possible D gene (6 bases). CDR3 length equals 14 residues. The germline V gene has CDR1 MNHEY and CDR2 SVGEGT. Trimming took off 2 bases at V and 8 bases at J, with 15 bases between the two ends. The DNA of the CDR3 is TGTGCCAGCAGTTACAACAGGGCTCACATAGGCTACACCTTC. Residues: CASSYNRAHIGYTF.

As regards this clonotype: The junction differs from germline at one of its ends, possibly a read error. The chain couples TRBV10-1 to TRBJ2-3, with 11 nucleotides matching TRBD2. CDR1 and CDR2 (germline): WNHNN, SYGVQD (reference sequence). This CDR3 has 17 amino acids. CDR3 bases: TGCGCCATCAGTGACCGGCGACTAGCGGGAAACACGAATACGCAGTATTTT. Amino acids: CAISDRRLAGNTNTQYF.

The count of this clonotype is one. The chain uses TRBV10-2 and TRBJ1-1; D call uncertain. This CDR3 contains 12 residues. The V gene's germline CDR1 is WSHSY and CDR2 SAAADI. V lost 8 bases and J 5 bases, leaving 12 bases between the germline ends. This chain's CDR3 is CASLGRKTEAFF. CDR3 DNA: TGCGCCAGCTTAGGACGGAAGACTGAAGCTTTCTTT.

Concerning this clonotype: A much larger clone lies a single base off, so this may be a read error. This chain links TRBV4-1 with TRBJ2-3; D could derive from TRBD1 or TRBD2 (6 bases each). This CDR3 comprises 19 residues. In germline, CDR1 is MGHRA, CDR2 YSYEKL. CDR3 sequence reads: CASSQEEGDAEGSTGTQYF. The CDR3 DNA sequence: TGCGCCAGCAGCCAAGAAGAGGGGGATGCGGAGGGGAGCACAGGTACGCAGTATTTT.

The chain joins TRBV27 to TRBJ2-3; 7 nucleotides align to TRBD2. The ends lost 5 bases at V and 4 bases at J; junction bases unmatched: 6. From germline, CDR1 is MNHEY and CDR2 SMNVEV (reference sequence). CDR3 length: 14 residues. CDR3 residues: CASSSGMPADTQYF. CDR3 bases: TGTGCCAGCAGTAGCGGGATGCCGGCAGATACGCAGTATTTT.

This clonotype was counted at least ten times. The rearrangement joins TRBV6-1 to TRBJ1-6, with D hard to call. The CDR3 spans 11 residues. The V gene lost 6 bases and the J gene lost 7 bases, with 4 bases spanning the gap. Germline V lookup: CDR1 MNHNS, CDR2 SASEGT. The CDR3 region is CASRGNSPLHF. CDR3 in DNA: TGTGCCAGCAGAGGAAATTCACCCCTCCACTTT.

This sequence joins TRBV11-2 and TRBJ2-7; D not resolved. CDR1 and CDR2 (germline): SGHAT, FQNNGV. V was cut by 5 bases and J by 3 bases, with 14 bases left in between. This CDR3 contains 14 residues. Here the CDR3 reads CASSLTNSDYEQYF. CDR3 coding DNA: TGTGCCAGCAGCCTGACGAACTCTGACTACGAGCAGTACTTC.

In regard to this clonotype: One end of the junction is discordant with germline, which a read error may explain. This chain connects TRBV25-1 to TRBJ1-4; D ambiguous. The CDR3 is 11 residues long. From germline, CDR1 is MGHDK and CDR2 SYGVNS. CDR3 sequence reads: CASSGAEKPFF. CDR3 nucleotides: TGTGCCAGCAGTGGAGCTGAAAAACCGTTTTTT.

Notes on this clonotype: Sequence at one end of the junction differs from germline and may be a read error. The chain recombines TRBV9 with TRBJ2-3; D possibly corresponds to TRBD2 (6 bases). The CDR3 contains 14 residues. CDR1 is SGDLS, CDR2 YYNGEE, per germline. The CDR3 bases are TGTGCCAGCAGTGTAGCGGATAGCACAGGTACGCAGTATTTT. Its translation: CASSVADSTGTQYF.

By sample fraction, this clonotype is medium-sized (0.01 to 0.1%). V usage is TRBV6-1 and J usage is TRBJ2-3, with 8 bases that match TRBD2. Germline loops: CDR1 MNHNS, CDR2 SASEGT. This CDR3 has 20 amino acids. The J segment lost 0 bases and the V segment lost 2 bases, leaving 16 bases of the junction unmatched. CDR3 residues: CASSEIPWESGRPSTDTQYF. CDR3 DNA: TGTGCCAGCAGTGAAATTCCGTGGGAGAGCGGGAGACCAAGCACAGATACGCAGTATTTT.

In the case of this clonotype: The junction shows a germline mismatch at one end, possibly a read error. V is TRBV6-1 and J is TRBJ2-3, with 8 bases aligning to TRBD1. This CDR3 has 13 residues. CDR1 is MNHNS, CDR2 SASEGT, per germline. The CDR3: CDSRTGSGDRQYF. The DNA of the CDR3 is TGTGACAGCCGGACAGGGTCGGGGGATAGGCAGTATTTT.

A note on this clonotype: An end of the junction does not agree with germline; a read error may underlie this. The chain joins TRBV20-1 to TRBJ2-3; D gene uncertain. Germline V gene lookup returns CDR1 DFQATT and CDR2 SNEGSKA (reference sequence). The CDR3 spans 12 residues. CDR3 loop: CSVRAILDTQYF. DNA for the CDR3: TGCAGTGTTAGAGCTATATTGGATACACAGTATTTT.

Points on this clonotype: The conserved phenylalanine or tryptophan is not found at the CDR3 terminus, so this likely reflects a read error. The V call is TRBV6-6, the J call TRBJ1-5; TRBD1 matches 8 bases. V gave up 7 bases and J gave up 0 bases; unmatched junction bases: 5. Germline V gene sequence: CDR1 MNHNY, CDR2 SVGAGI (reference sequence). The CDR3 consists of 15 residues. DNA for the CDR3: TGTGCCAGCACTCCAGGGGGCTCTAGCAATCAGCCCCAGCATTTA. Translated: CASTPGGSSNQPQHL.

About this clonotype itself: The germline gene is not matched at one end of the junction; a read error may be the cause. This sequence joins TRBV11-2 and TRBJ2-7; TRBD1 might be the D (6 bases). The CDR3 consists of 13 residues. Looked up from germline, CDR1 is SGHAT and CDR2 is FQNNGV. Here the CDR3 reads CASSSSNRAGQYF. The CDR3 nucleotides read TGCGCCAGCAGCTCATCCAACAGGGCCGGGCAGTACTTC.

This clonotype was counted a single time. V is TRBV10-2 and J is TRBJ2-3; a possible D gene is TRBD2 (5 bases). The germline gives CDR1 WSHSY, CDR2 SAAADI. This CDR3 comprises 15 residues. Here the CDR3 DNA reads TGCGTTAGCAGTGAGGACTCGCTCCTTTCAGATACGCAGTATTTT. This translates into CVSSEDSLLSDTQYF.

With regard to this clonotype: An end of the junction does not agree with germline; a read error may underlie this. The chain carries TRBV6-5 and TRBJ2-3; TRBD2 might be the D (6 bases). CDR3 size: 16 residues. The V gene's germline CDR1 is MNHEY and CDR2 SVGAGI. The CDR3 nucleotides read TGCGCCAGCAGCCCCATCTGCGTGAGGGCCGGGGGTACTCAGTATTTT. Translation: CASSPICVRAGGTQYF.

As to this clonotype: One base away lies a much larger clone, so this may be a sequencing read error. The chain uses TRBV20-1 and TRBJ2-1; D is tentatively TRBD1 or TRBD2 (5 bases each). With 5 bases removed from V and 5 bases from J, the gap between germline ends came to 16 bases. The CDR3 is made up of 14 amino acids. Looked up from germline, CDR1 is DFQATT and CDR2 is SNEGSKA (reference sequence). The CDR3, as DNA: TGCAGTGCTTCTAGCCGGGACGTGAACAATGAGCAGTTCTTC. Translation gives CSASSRDVNNEQFF.

Remarks on this clonotype: A much larger clone lies a single base off, so this may be a read error. This CDR3 fails to terminate in the conserved phenylalanine or tryptophan, so it likely reflects a read error. The rearrangement links TRBV30 to TRBJ2-7; D possibly corresponds to TRBD1 (6 bases). Deletions cut 3 bases from V and 6 bases from J, with 18 bases between. Germline V gene sequence: CDR1 GTSNPN, CDR2 SVGIG (reference sequence). This CDR3 has 14 residues. CDR3 protein: CAWRGAGARLEQYS. CDR3 DNA: TGTGCCTGGAGGGGGGCAGGGGCTCGTCTCGAGCAGTACTCC.

On this clonotype itself: Likely a read error: the CDR3 ends without its conserved phenylalanine or tryptophan. CDR3 in amino acids: CTSTVTRSSYNEQFL. The CDR3 nucleotides read TGTACCAGCACCGTTACTAGGAGCTCCTACAATGAGCAGTTCTTA. The chain links TRBV6-5 to TRBJ2-1; a weak D match, TRBD2 (5 bases). Germline loops: CDR1 MNHEY, CDR2 SVGAGI. The CDR3 contains 15 residues.

Regarding this clonotype: With a much larger clone just one base away, this may be a read error. The rearrangement uses TRBV7-9 and TRBJ2-3, with 8 bases lining up with TRBD2. Per the germline V gene, CDR1 is SEHNR and CDR2 is FQNEAQ (reference sequence). CDR3 length: 19 residues. The CDR3 nucleotides are TGTGCCAGCAGCTTAGCTAGGCTAGCGGGCACCTTCCCCACAGATGCGCAGTATTTT. It codes for CASSLARLAGTFPTDAQYF. Using reference TRBV7-9 and TRBJ2-3 for the parts outside the CDR3, the full variable domain is DTGVSQNPRHKITKRGQNVTFRCDPISEHNRLYWYRQTLGQGPEFLTYFQNEAQLEKSRLLSDRFSAERPKGSFSTLEIQRTEQGDSAMYLCASSLARLAGTFPTDAQYFGPGTRLTVL.